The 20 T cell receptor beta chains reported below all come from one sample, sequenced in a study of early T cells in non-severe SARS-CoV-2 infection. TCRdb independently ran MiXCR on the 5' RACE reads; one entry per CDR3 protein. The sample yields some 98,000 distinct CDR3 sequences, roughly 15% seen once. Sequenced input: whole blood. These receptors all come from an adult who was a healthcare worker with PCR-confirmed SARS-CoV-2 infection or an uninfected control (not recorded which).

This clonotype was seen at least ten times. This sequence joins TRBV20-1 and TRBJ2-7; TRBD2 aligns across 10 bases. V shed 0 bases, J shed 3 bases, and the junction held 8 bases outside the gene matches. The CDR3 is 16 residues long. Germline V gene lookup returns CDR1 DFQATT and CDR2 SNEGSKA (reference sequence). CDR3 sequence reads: CSARDWLAGDSYEQYF. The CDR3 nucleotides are TGCAGTGCTAGAGATTGGCTAGCGGGAGATAGCTACGAGCAGTACTTC.

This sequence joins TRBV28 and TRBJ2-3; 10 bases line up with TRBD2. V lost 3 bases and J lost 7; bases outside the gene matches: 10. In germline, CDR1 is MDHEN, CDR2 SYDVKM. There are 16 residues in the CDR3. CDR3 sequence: CASSLWGLAGDHTQYF. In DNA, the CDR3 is TGTGCCAGCAGTTTGTGGGGCCTAGCGGGGGACCATACGCAGTATTTT.

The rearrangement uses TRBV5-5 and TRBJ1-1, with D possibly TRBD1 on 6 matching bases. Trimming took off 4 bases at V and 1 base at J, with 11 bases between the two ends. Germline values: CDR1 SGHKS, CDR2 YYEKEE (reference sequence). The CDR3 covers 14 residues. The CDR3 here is CASSRGHANTEAFF. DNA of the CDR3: TGTGCCAGCAGCCGGGGACACGCGAACACTGAAGCTTTCTTT.

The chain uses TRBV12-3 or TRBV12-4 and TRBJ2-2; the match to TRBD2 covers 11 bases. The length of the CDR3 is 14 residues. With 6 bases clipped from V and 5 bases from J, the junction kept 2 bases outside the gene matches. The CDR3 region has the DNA TGTGCCAGCAGGACTAGCGGGGAAACCGGGGAGCTGTTTTTT. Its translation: CASRTSGETGELFF.

The CDR3 nucleotides read TGTGCCAGCGGCGGGTTGTCCGGGGCCAACGTCCTGACTTTC. Translated, it gives CASGGLSGANVLTF. The V gene is TRBV11-2, the J gene TRBJ2-6, with TRBD2 as a possible D gene (5 bases). This CDR3 contains 14 residues. V lost 8 bases and J lost 4, with 12 bases in between. Germline V gives CDR1 SGHAT, CDR2 FQNNGV.

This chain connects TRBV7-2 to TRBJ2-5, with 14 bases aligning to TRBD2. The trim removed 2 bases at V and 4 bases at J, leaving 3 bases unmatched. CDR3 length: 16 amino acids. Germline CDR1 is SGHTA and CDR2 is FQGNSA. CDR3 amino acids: CASSLIGLAGGETQYF. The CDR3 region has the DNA TGTGCCAGCAGCTTAATAGGACTAGCGGGAGGAGAGACCCAGTACTTC.

This CDR3 is CASSTISRQGYYGYTF. DNA of the CDR3: TGTGCCAGCAGCACCATCTCCCGGCAGGGTTACTATGGCTACACCTTC. The chain is built from TRBV7-9 and TRBJ1-2, with a possible D match to TRBD1 (5 bases). Germline V lookup: CDR1 SEHNR, CDR2 FQNEAQ (reference sequence). Trimming left V 5 bases short and J 3 bases short, with 19 bases between. This CDR3 comprises 16 residues.

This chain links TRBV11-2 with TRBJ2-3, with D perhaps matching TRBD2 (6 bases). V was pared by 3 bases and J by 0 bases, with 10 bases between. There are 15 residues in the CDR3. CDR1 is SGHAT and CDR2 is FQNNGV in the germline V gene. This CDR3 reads CASSFGGLSTDTQYF. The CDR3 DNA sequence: TGTGCCAGCAGCTTCGGGGGACTTAGCACAGATACGCAGTATTTT.

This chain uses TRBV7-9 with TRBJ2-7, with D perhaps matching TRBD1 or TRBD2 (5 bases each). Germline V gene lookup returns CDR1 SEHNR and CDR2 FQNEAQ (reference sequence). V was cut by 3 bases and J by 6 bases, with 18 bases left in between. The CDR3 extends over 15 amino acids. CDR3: CASSLTGIRAGEQYF. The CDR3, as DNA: TGTGCCAGCAGCTTGACCGGGATCAGGGCGGGCGAGCAGTACTTC.

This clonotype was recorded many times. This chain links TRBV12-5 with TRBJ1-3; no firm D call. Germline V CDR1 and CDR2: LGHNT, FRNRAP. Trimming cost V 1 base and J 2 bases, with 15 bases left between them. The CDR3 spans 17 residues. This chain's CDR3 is CASGLATIRDTGNTIYF. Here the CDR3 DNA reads TGTGCTAGTGGTTTGGCCACAATAAGGGATACTGGAAACACCATATATTTT.

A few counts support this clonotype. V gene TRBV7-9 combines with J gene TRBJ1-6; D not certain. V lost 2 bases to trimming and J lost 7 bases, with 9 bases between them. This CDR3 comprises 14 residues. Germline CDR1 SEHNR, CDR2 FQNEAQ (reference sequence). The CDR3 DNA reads TGTGCCAGCAGCTTAACAGACTCGAATTCACCCCTCCACTTT. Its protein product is CASSLTDSNSPLHF.

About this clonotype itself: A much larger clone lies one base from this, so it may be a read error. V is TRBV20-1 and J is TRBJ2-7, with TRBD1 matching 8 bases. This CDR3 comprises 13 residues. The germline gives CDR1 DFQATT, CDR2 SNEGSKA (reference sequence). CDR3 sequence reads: CSAEDRDFYEEYF. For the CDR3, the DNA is TGCAGTGCAGAGGACAGGGATTTCTACGAGGAGTACTTC.

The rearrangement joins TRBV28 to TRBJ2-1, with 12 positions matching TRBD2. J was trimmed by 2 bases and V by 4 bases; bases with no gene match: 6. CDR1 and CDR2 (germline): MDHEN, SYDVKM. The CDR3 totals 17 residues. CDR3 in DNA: TGTGCCAGCAGTTCCCCTTGGACTAGCGGGGCCTACAATGAGCAGTTCTTC. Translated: CASSSPWTSGAYNEQFF.

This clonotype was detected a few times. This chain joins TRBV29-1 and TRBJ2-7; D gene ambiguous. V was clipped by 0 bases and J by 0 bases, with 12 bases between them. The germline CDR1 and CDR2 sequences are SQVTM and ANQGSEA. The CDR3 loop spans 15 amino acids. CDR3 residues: CSVEDGDQNSYEQYF. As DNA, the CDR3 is TGCAGCGTTGAAGATGGCGATCAGAACTCCTACGAGCAGTACTTC.

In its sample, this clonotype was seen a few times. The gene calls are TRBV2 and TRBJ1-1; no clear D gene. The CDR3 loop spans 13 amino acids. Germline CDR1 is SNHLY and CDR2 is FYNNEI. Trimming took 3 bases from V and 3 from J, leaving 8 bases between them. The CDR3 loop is CASSEGRDTEAFF. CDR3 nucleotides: TGTGCCAGCAGTGAGGGCCGGGACACTGAAGCTTTCTTT. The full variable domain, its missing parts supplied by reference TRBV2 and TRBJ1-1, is EPEVTQTPSHQVTQMGQEVILRCVPISNHLYFYWYRQILGQKVEFLVSFYNNEISEKSEIFDDQFSVERPDGSNFTLKIRSTKLEDSAMYFCASSEGRDTEAFFGQGTRLTVV.

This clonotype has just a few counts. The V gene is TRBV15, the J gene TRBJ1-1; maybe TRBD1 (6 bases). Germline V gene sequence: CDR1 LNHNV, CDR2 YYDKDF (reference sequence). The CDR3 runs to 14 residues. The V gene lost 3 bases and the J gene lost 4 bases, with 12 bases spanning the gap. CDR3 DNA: TGTGCCACCAGCAGGAATAGAGGGGGCACTGAAGCTTTCTTT. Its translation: CATSRNRGGTEAFF.

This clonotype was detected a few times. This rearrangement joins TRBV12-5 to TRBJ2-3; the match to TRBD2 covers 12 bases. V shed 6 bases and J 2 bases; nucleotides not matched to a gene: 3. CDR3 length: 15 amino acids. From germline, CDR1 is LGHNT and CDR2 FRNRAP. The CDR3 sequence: CASGTSGGYTDTQYF. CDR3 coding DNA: TGTGCTAGTGGGACTAGCGGGGGATACACAGATACGCAGTATTTT.

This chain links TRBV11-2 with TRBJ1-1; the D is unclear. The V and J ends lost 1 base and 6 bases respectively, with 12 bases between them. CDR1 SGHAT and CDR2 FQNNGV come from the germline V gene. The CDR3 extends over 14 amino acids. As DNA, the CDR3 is TGTGCCAGCAGCTTAGTATTGGGAGTGGCTGAAGCTTTCTTT. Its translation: CASSLVLGVAEAFF. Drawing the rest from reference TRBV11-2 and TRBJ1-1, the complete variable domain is EAGVAQSPRYKIIEKRQSVAFWCNPISGHATLYWYQQILGQGPKLLIQFQNNGVVDDSQLPKDRFSAERLKGVDSTLKIQPAKLEDSAVYLCASSLVLGVAEAFFGQGTRLTVV.

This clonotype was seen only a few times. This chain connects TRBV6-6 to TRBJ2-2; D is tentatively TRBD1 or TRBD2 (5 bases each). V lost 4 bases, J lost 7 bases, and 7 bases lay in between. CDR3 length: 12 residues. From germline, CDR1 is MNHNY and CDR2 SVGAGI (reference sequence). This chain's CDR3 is CASSFGGGELFF. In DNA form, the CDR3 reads TGTGCCAGCAGTTTTGGGGGCGGGGAGCTGTTTTTT.

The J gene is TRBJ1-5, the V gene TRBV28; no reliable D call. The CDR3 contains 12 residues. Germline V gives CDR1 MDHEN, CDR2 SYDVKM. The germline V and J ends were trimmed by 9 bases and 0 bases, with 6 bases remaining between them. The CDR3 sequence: CASSGSNQPQHF. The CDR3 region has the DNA TGTGCCAGTTCAGGTAGCAATCAGCCCCAGCATTTT.